Listed below are T cell receptor beta chains from one sample, sequenced in a study of radiation and T cells in renal cell carcinoma. The repertoire was sequenced with immunoSEQ multiplex PCR; TCRdb's copy has only in-frame clones and lacks some. Of 100,000 or so clones in the sample, 86% are singletons; the top ten hold approximately 7.9%. Here the sequenced sample was blood, taken from a patient whose treatment included radiotherapy and nephrectomy. The receptors derive from a man between 50 and 59 years old with renal cell carcinoma. Each CDR3 is given with its conserved first and last residue. Each record gives: J gene, V gene, D gene, clone size, CDR3 DNA, CDR3 protein. The D gene is left open where the match is weak. Clone size is given for some rows only: seen once, a few or many times, or a class if the clone is expanded.

j_gene: TRBJ2-7
v_gene: TRBV7-9
d_gene: -
abundance: -
CDR3nt: TGTGCCAGCAGATTGGACGGGACCTACGAGCAGTACTTC
CDR3aa: CASRLDGTYEQYF

j_gene: TRBJ2-7
v_gene: TRBV11-2
d_gene: TRBD2
abundance: -
CDR3nt: TGTGCCAGCAGCTGGTTAGCGGGAGCCCCTTACGAGCAGTACTTC
CDR3aa: CASSWLAGAPYEQYF

j_gene: TRBJ2-5
v_gene: TRBV19
d_gene: -
abundance: -
CDR3nt: TGTGCCAGTAGTGGGACACATCGAGAGACCCAGTACTTC
CDR3aa: CASSGTHRETQYF

j_gene: TRBJ2-2
v_gene: TRBV18
d_gene: -
abundance: -
CDR3nt: TGTGCCAGCTCACCAGTGTCAGCGTACTTGACCGGGGAGCTGTTTTTT
CDR3aa: CASSPVSAYLTGELFF

j_gene: TRBJ1-3
v_gene: TRBV6-5
d_gene: TRBD1
abundance: -
CDR3nt: TGTGCCAGCAGGAAGACAGGGGAAAACACCATATATTTT
CDR3aa: CASRKTGENTIYF

j_gene: TRBJ1-4
v_gene: TRBV6-5
d_gene: -
abundance: -
CDR3nt: TGTGCCAGCAGTTTTGGGACGGCCTCAACTAATGAAAAACTGTTTTTT
CDR3aa: CASSFGTASTNEKLFF

j_gene: TRBJ1-1
v_gene: TRBV28
d_gene: -
abundance: few
CDR3nt: TGTGCCAGCACCACGCCCTCCAAGTCCCTCGGTGAAGCTTTCTTT
CDR3aa: CASTTPSKSLGEAFF

j_gene: TRBJ1-2
v_gene: TRBV5-1
d_gene: -
abundance: -
CDR3nt: TGCGCCAGCAGCTTGGCCGGGGGCTCTGGCTACACCTTC
CDR3aa: CASSLAGGSGYTF

j_gene: TRBJ2-3
v_gene: TRBV30
d_gene: -
abundance: -
CDR3nt: TGTGCCTGGAGTGTAGGTATCTCCACAGATACGCAGTATTTT
CDR3aa: CAWSVGISTDTQYF

j_gene: TRBJ2-3
v_gene: TRBV19
d_gene: TRBD2
abundance: once
CDR3nt: TGTGCCAGTACCCTAGCGGGAGGCACAGATACGCAGTATTTT
CDR3aa: CASTLAGGTDTQYF

j_gene: TRBJ1-2
v_gene: TRBV28
d_gene: TRBD1
abundance: few
CDR3nt: TGTGCCAGCAGCCGCAGCAGGGGGGACTACACCTTC
CDR3aa: CASSRSRGDYTF

j_gene: TRBJ1-3
v_gene: TRBV11-3
d_gene: -
abundance: -
CDR3nt: TGTGCCAGCAGCTCGCGCGGCAGGCCCAGGAGGGGAAACACCATATATTTT
CDR3aa: CASSSRGRPRRGNTIYF

j_gene: TRBJ2-1
v_gene: TRBV6-4
d_gene: -
abundance: once
CDR3nt: TGTGCCAGCAGTAGCGATAACGACAATGAGCAGTTCTTC
CDR3aa: CASSSDNDNEQFF

j_gene: TRBJ1-5
v_gene: TRBV11-2
d_gene: -
abundance: -
CDR3nt: TGTGCCAGCAGCTTAGGTACAGGGCCGGTTCAGCATTTT
CDR3aa: CASSLGTGPVQHF

j_gene: TRBJ1-5
v_gene: TRBV2
d_gene: -
abundance: few
CDR3nt: TGTGCCAGCAGTGCGTCCAGCACTAATCAGCCCCAGCATTTT
CDR3aa: CASSASSTNQPQHF

j_gene: TRBJ1-4
v_gene: TRBV30
d_gene: -
abundance: -
CDR3nt: TGTGCCTGTCCCGGGACCGGGGAAAAACTGTTTTTT
CDR3aa: CACPGTGEKLFF

j_gene: TRBJ2-2
v_gene: TRBV5-1
d_gene: -
abundance: -
CDR3nt: TGCGCCAGCAGCTTGGCCGAGGAGAATGGGGAGCTGTTTTTT
CDR3aa: CASSLAEENGELFF

j_gene: TRBJ2-1
v_gene: TRBV7-8
d_gene: -
abundance: -
CDR3nt: TGTGCCAGCAGCTTATCTGGCCTAGGTGAAGTCTTC
CDR3aa: CASSLSGLGEVF

j_gene: TRBJ2-7
v_gene: TRBV7-9
d_gene: -
abundance: -
CDR3nt: TGTGCCAGCAGCTCCCGTGGCAGCTTGGGCCACGAGCAGTACTTC
CDR3aa: CASSSRGSLGHEQYF

j_gene: TRBJ2-5
v_gene: TRBV27
d_gene: -
abundance: -
CDR3nt: TGTGCCAGCAGTTTCTGGGGCGGGGGCCATCAAGAGACCCAGTACTTC
CDR3aa: CASSFWGGGHQETQYF

j_gene: TRBJ2-5
v_gene: TRBV2
d_gene: -
abundance: -
CDR3nt: TGTGCCAGCATGCTAGCGCCCCAAGAGACCCAGTACTTC
CDR3aa: CASMLAPQETQYF

j_gene: TRBJ2-6
v_gene: TRBV7-6
d_gene: TRBD2
abundance: -
CDR3nt: TGTGCCAGCAGCCCGCGCCCCGTGGGGGGGAACTCTGGGGCCAACGTCCTGACTTTC
CDR3aa: CASSPRPVGGNSGANVLTF

j_gene: TRBJ2-1
v_gene: TRBV2
d_gene: -
abundance: -
CDR3nt: TGTGCCAGCACGATTGGCTCCTACAATGAGCAGTTCTTC
CDR3aa: CASTIGSYNEQFF

j_gene: TRBJ2-7
v_gene: TRBV2
d_gene: TRBD2
abundance: -
CDR3nt: TGTGCCAGCAGTGAATCCACTAGCGGATACGAGCAGTACTTC
CDR3aa: CASSESTSGYEQYF

j_gene: TRBJ1-2
v_gene: TRBV6-5
d_gene: -
abundance: -
CDR3nt: TGTGCCAGCAGTTATTCTGATAACTATGGCTACACCTTC
CDR3aa: CASSYSDNYGYTF